Sequencing of this T cell receptor (beta chain) was carried out in a study of preoperative IRX-2 immunotherapy in early breast cancer. Treatment: preoperative locoregional IRX-2 cytokine immunotherapy. Repertoires were generated with immunoSEQ multiplex PCR, while TCRdb's copy carries only in-frame clones and drops some. The sample lists around 10,000 clones, around 85% occurring once. The CDR3 has 15 residues. Germline V gives CDR1 LNHNV, CDR2 YYDKDF (reference sequence). J gave up 6 bases and V 0 bases, and 4 bases lay outside the gene matches. The sequence was obtained from a human donor with breast cancer. V usage is TRBV15 and J usage is TRBJ1-5, with 8 bases lining up with TRBD1. Material: lymph node tissue, obtained before IRX-2 immunotherapy. CDR3 loop: CATSRDGTGGQPQHF. CDR3 nucleotide sequence: TGTGCCACCAGCAGAGATGGAACAGGGGGTCAGCCCCAGCATTTT.